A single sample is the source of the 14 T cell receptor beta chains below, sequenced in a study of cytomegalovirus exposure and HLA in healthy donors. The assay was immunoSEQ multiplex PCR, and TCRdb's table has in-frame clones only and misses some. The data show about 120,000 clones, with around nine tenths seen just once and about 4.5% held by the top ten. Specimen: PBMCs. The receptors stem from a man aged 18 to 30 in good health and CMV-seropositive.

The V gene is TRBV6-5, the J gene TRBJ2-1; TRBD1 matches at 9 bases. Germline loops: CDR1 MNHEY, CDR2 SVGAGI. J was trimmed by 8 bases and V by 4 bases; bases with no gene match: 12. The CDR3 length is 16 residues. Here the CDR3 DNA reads TGTGCCAGCAGTTTCCCCCCGGGACAGGGTATAGATGAGCAGTTCTTC. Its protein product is CASSFPPGQGIDEQFF.

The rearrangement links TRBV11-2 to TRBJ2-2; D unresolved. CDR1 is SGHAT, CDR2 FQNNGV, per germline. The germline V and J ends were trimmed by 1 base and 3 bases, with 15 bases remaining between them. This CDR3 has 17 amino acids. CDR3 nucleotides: TGTGCCAGCAGCTTAGGGCCCACCCAATCCCACACCGGGGAGCTGTTTTTT. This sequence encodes CASSLGPTQSHTGELFF.

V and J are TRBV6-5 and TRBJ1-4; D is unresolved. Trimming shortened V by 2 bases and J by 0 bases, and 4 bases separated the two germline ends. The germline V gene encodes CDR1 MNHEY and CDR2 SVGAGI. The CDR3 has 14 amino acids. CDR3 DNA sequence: TGTGCCAGCAGTTACCCCGCAACTAATGAAAAACTGTTTTTT. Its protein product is CASSYPATNEKLFF.

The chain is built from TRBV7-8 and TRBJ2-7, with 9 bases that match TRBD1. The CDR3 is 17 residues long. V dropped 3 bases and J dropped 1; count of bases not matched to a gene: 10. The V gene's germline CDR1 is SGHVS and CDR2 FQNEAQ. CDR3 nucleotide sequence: TGTGCCAGCAGCTTCCAGACCATGACAGGGGGATCCTACGAGCAGTACTTC. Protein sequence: CASSFQTMTGGSYEQYF. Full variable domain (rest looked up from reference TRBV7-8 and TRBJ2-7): GAGVSQSPRYKVAKRGQDVALRCDPISGHVSLFWYQQALGQGPEFLTYFQNEAQLDKSGLPSDRFFAERPEGSVSTLKIQRTQQEDSAVYLCASSFQTMTGGSYEQYFGPGTRLTVT.

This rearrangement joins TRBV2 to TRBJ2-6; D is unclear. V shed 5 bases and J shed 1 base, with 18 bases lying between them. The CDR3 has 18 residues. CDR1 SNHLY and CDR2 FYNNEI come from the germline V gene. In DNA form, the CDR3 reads TGTGCCAGCAGTACCTCATTATTTGAGCTATCTGGGGCCAACGTCCTGACTTTC. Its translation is CASSTSLFELSGANVLTF.

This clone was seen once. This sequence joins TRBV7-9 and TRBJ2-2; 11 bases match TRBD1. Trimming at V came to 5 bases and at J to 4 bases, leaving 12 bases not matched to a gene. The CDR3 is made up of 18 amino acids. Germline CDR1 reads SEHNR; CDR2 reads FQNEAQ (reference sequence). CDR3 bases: TGTGCCAGCAGCGCCCTGTTAGGACAGGGGGCACGCACCGGGGAGCTGTTTTTT. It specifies CASSALLGQGARTGELFF.

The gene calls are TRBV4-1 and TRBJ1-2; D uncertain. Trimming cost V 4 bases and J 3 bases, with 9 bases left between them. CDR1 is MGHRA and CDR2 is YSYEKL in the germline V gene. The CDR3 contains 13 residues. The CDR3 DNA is TGCGCCAGCAGCCGCGGGATCGACTATGGCTACACCTTC. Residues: CASSRGIDYGYTF.

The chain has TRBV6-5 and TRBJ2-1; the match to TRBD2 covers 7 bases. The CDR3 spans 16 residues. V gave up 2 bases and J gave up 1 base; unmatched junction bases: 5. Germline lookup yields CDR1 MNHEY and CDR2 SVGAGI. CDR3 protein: CASSYPPGGSYNEQFF. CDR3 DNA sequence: TGTGCCAGCAGTTACCCTCCCGGGGGGTCCTACAATGAGCAGTTCTTC.

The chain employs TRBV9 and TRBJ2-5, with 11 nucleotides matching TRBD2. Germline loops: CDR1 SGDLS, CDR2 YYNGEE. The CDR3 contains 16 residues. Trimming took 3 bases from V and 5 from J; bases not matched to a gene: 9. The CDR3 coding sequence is TGTGCCAGCAGCGGCCCTAGCGGGGGGAGCCGGGAGACCCAGTACTTC. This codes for CASSGPSGGSRETQYF.

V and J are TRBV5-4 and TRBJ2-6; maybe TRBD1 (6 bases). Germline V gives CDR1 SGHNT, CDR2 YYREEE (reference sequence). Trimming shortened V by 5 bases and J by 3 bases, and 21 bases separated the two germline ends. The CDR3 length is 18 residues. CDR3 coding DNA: TGTGCCAGCAGGAACAGGGAGCCATTGGTGGATGGGGCCAACGTCCTGACTTTC. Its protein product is CASRNREPLVDGANVLTF.

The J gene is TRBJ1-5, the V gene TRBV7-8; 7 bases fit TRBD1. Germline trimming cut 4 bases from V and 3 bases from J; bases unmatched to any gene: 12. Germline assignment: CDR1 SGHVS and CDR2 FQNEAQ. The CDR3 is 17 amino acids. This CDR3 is CASSSPTGAGLNQPQHF. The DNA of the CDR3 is TGTGCCAGCAGCTCACCCACAGGGGCCGGACTCAATCAGCCCCAGCATTTT.

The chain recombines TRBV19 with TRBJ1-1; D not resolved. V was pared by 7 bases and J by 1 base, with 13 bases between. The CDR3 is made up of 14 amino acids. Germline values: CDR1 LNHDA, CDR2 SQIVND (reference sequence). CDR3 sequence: CASKAGYGNTEAFF. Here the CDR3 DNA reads TGTGCCAGTAAGGCGGGCTATGGGAACACTGAAGCTTTCTTT. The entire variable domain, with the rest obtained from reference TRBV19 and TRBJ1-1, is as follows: DGGITQSPKYLFRKEGQNVTLSCEQNLNHDAMYWYRQDPGQGLRLIYYSQIVNDFQKGDIAEGYSVSREKKESFPLTVTSAQKNPTAFYLCASKAGYGNTEAFFGQGTRLTVV.

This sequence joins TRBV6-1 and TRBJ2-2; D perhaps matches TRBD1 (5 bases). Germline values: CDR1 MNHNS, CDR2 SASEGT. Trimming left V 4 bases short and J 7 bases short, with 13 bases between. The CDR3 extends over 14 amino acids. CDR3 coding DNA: TGTGCCAGCAGTGGGGTCAGGGCTGGCGGGGAGCTGTTTTTT. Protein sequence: CASSGVRAGGELFF.

The CDR3 coding sequence is TGTGCCAGCTCACCACCGATTGGGACAGGGTCCTACGAGCAGTACTTC. Its protein is CASSPPIGTGSYEQYF. The chain is built from TRBV18 and TRBJ2-7, with 9 bases lining up with TRBD1. Unmatched junction bases numbered 4, after V lost 0 bases and J lost 1 base. Looked up from germline, CDR1 is KGHSH and CDR2 is LQKENI. The CDR3 loop spans 16 amino acids.